A selection of T cell receptor beta chains follows, all from one sample in a study of cytomegalovirus exposure and HLA in healthy donors. This table comes from immunoSEQ multiplex PCR, and its TCRdb copy is limited to in-frame clones, with some not included. The repertoire holds 120,000 to 150,000 clones, roughly 72% seen once, with 1.5% to 2% in the top ten. Sequenced sample: PBMCs. These receptor sequences come from a man aged 35 to 55 in good health and CMV-seronegative. The CDR3 runs from the conserved cysteine through the conserved F or W. A D gene is named only where the DNA matches it firmly. Clone sizes are given selectively: once, few, many, or a class where the clone is expanded.

D,size,J,V,DNA,CDR3
-,-,TRBJ2-3,TRBV2,TGTGCCAGCAGTGAACACGAGGGCACAGATACGCAGTATTTT,CASSEHEGTDTQYF
-,-,TRBJ2-7,TRBV7-9,TGTGCCAGCAGCCCGAGGAGCGACGGCGCCTACGAGCAGTACTTC,CASSPRSDGAYEQYF
TRBD1,-,TRBJ2-7,TRBV5-3,TGTGCCAGAAGCAGATTACCGGGACAGGGGAAAAAAACCTACGAGCAGTACTTC,CARSRLPGQGKKTYEQYF
-,-,TRBJ2-2,TRBV18,TGTGCCAGCTCACCCGTGGACAGCGCGAACACCGGGGAGCTGTTTTTT,CASSPVDSANTGELFF
TRBD1,-,TRBJ2-7,TRBV5-1,TGCGCCAGCAGCTGGAGTGGGACAGGCTCCTACGAGCAGTACTTC,CASSWSGTGSYEQYF
TRBD1,-,TRBJ2-7,TRBV28,TGTGCCACCTCGGACAGGGGGCAAAACGAGCAGTACTTC,CATSDRGQNEQYF
TRBD2,-,TRBJ2-1,TRBV7-2,TGTGCCAGCAGCAAACCGGGACTATCTCCCGGTGAGCAGTTCTTC,CASSKPGLSPGEQFF
-,-,TRBJ1-6,TRBV7-8,TGTGCCAGCAGCCCGTACACTTCCGTCGGTAGCTCACCCCTCCACTTT,CASSPYTSVGSSPLHF
-,-,TRBJ1-5,TRBV4-2,TGTGCCAGCAGCTCTCGGGAACTAAATCAGCCCCAGCATTTT,CASSSRELNQPQHF
TRBD1,-,TRBJ2-3,TRBV2,TGTGCCAGCAGAGGGGGACAGGGGAACACAGATACGCAGTATTTT,CASRGGQGNTDTQYF
TRBD2,-,TRBJ2-1,TRBV19,TGTGCCAGTAGTATTTTTCTGACTAGCGGGACTGGGGAGCAGTTCTTC,CASSIFLTSGTGEQFF
-,-,TRBJ2-5,TRBV9,TGTGCCAGCAGCGTAACGGGGGGCTGGGAGACCCAGTACTTC,CASSVTGGWETQYF
TRBD2,few,TRBJ2-3,TRBV6-5,TGTGCCAGCAGCCTCGGGGGGGCGGGCACAGATACGCAGTATTTT,CASSLGGAGTDTQYF
-,-,TRBJ2-7,TRBV6-6,TGTGCCAGCAGTTACCCTGATAGCCGTGACGAGCAGTACTTC,CASSYPDSRDEQYF
TRBD2,-,TRBJ2-1,TRBV5-1,TGCGCCAGCAGCTTGGGAGGTACGGGACTAGCTAGCAATGAGCAGTTCTTC,CASSLGGTGLASNEQFF
-,-,TRBJ2-7,TRBV6-1,TGTGCCAGCAGTGAAATTCTGAGCTCCTACGAGCAGTACTTC,CASSEILSSYEQYF
-,-,TRBJ2-3,TRBV6-5,TGTGCCAGCAGCCTCACGCTCCAGGGCACAGATACGCAGTATTTT,CASSLTLQGTDTQYF
TRBD2,few,TRBJ2-5,TRBV15,TGTGCCACTACTGGACTAGCGGGGCCCGAGGGAAGAGAGACCCAGTACTTC,CATTGLAGPEGRETQYF
-,once,TRBJ1-4,TRBV7-8,TGTGCCAGCAGCCAAGGGGGGGGCACTAATGAAAAACTGTTTTTT,CASSQGGGTNEKLFF
-,medium-sized,TRBJ1-3,TRBV5-5,TGTGCCAGCAGCTGGGAGGCGTTGAGCTCTGGAAACACCATATATTTT,CASSWEALSSGNTIYF
TRBD1,-,TRBJ1-5,TRBV19,TGTGCCAGTAGTATATTAGGGGACAGCGTCACCAATCAGCCCCAGCATTTT,CASSILGDSVTNQPQHF
-,-,TRBJ1-2,TRBV7-8,TGTGCCAGCAGCCGGCAGCGCTATGGCTACACCTTC,CASSRQRYGYTF
-,once,TRBJ2-2,TRBV30,TGTGCCTGGAGGTGGTCAGGGTCCGGGGAGCTGTTTTTT,CAWRWSGSGELFF
TRBD2,-,TRBJ2-7,TRBV13,TGTGCCAGCAGCTTAAGGCGGGAGGGTTCCTACGAGCAGTACTTC,CASSLRREGSYEQYF
TRBD1,-,TRBJ1-5,TRBV27,TGTGCCAGCAGTCCCCCCCGGGGGCAGGGGGCCAATCAGCCCCAGCATTTT,CASSPPRGQGANQPQHF
-,few,TRBJ1-5,TRBV27,TGTGCCAGCAGTTTATCGGTCCCAGATCAGCCCCAGCATTTT,CASSLSVPDQPQHF
TRBD1,-,TRBJ2-1,TRBV7-9,TGTGCCAGCAGTCGTCGGCCCCGGGACAGGGGATACAATGAGCAGTTCTTC,CASSRRPRDRGYNEQFF
-,-,TRBJ2-3,TRBV4-1,TGCGCCAGCAGCCAAACTAGCACAGATACGCAGTATTTT,CASSQTSTDTQYF
TRBD1,-,TRBJ2-7,TRBV11-2,TGTGCCAGCAGCTTTACTAGGACAGGGGAAAACGAGCAGTACTTC,CASSFTRTGENEQYF
-,-,TRBJ2-3,TRBV5-4,TGTGCCAGCAGCACCGACAGATTGGGGTCAGATACGCAGTATTTT,CASSTDRLGSDTQYF
TRBD2,-,TRBJ2-5,TRBV4-1,TGCGCCAGCAGCCAATATACAGGACTAGCGGCAGAGACCCAGTACTTC,CASSQYTGLAAETQYF
TRBD2,-,TRBJ2-6,TRBV5-5,TGTGCCAGCAGCTCCGGGCGGGGGGGATCTGGGGCCAACGTCCTGACTTTC,CASSSGRGGSGANVLTF